This T cell receptor beta chain was sequenced during a study of identical twins. This CDR3 is 14 amino acids long. V was shortened by 4 bases and J by 4 bases, with 16 bases between the two germline ends. The V gene's germline CDR1 is SQVTM and CDR2 ANQGSEA. TCRdb recomputed calls from the 5' RACE reads with MiXCR, one row per CDR3 protein. The data show some 200,000 distinct CDR3 sequences, with more than 6.5% seen just once and about 1.8% held by the top ten. Study findings and constraints: A cross-sectional statistical analysis, not follow-up of the same donors, supported the conclusions. Out-of-frame alpha sequences common to twins exhibited an excess of low generation probability.

With respect to this clonotype: Its matching antigen is unknown.

These sequences were also reported in another study, on yellow fever vaccine responses in identical twins. That source notes: Twins' vaccine T cell responses were reported to seem partly convergent and partly personalized.

This clonotype originated in a young woman in good health. The J gene is TRBJ1-2, the V gene TRBV29-1; a possible D gene is TRBD1 (5 bases). The sample comprised memory (CD45RO+) T cells sorted from blood. The CDR3 spells CSVGLVREGYGYTF. The CDR3, as DNA: TGCAGCGTTGGCCTGGTCAGGGAAGGCTATGGCTACACCTTC.